The rows below give T cell receptor beta chains drawn from one sample of a study of identical twins. TCRdb reprocessed the 5' RACE reads via MiXCR and lists one record per CDR3 protein. The data show around 670,000 distinct CDR3 sequences, around 6.1% seen once. Source material: naive T cells sorted from blood. Receptor source: a man aged 18 to 29 in good health. Each CDR3 is given with its conserved first and last residue. D genes are given only for firm matches. Only some rows state a clone size, as once, few, many or a class for expanded clones.

clone_size	d_call	j_call	v_call	cdr3_aa	cdr3_nt
many	-	TRBJ1-2	TRBV6-2/TRBV6-3	CASSYSGALYGYTF	TGTGCCAGCAGTTACTCGGGGGCTCTCTATGGCTACACCTTC
few	-	TRBJ1-1	TRBV6-5	CASSYSGLGGNTEAFF	TGTGCCAGCAGTTACTCAGGGCTGGGGGGGAACACTGAAGCTTTCTTT
many	-	TRBJ2-5	TRBV12-3/TRBV12-4	CASNKQEQETQYF	TGTGCCAGCAATAAACAGGAGCAAGAGACCCAGTACTTC
-	-	TRBJ2-7	TRBV6-1	CASSDGPSSYEQYF	TGTGCCAGCAGTGATGGGCCGAGCTCCTACGAGCAGTACTTC
-	-	TRBJ1-1	TRBV28	CALGRTRGWTEAFF	TGTGCCCTTGGGCGGACTCGGGGATGGACTGAAGCTTTCTTT
-	-	TRBJ2-3	TRBV30	CAWTMGGPDTQYF	TGTGCCTGGACGATGGGAGGTCCAGATACGCAGTATTTT
-	TRBD2	TRBJ2-7	TRBV6-2/TRBV6-3	CASSKTRTSGTYEQYF	TGTGCCAGCTCAAAAACACGGACTAGCGGGACCTACGAGCAGTACTTC
few	TRBD2	TRBJ2-1	TRBV30	CAWGGGLNSYNEQFF	TGTGCCTGGGGGGGGGGACTGAACTCCTACAATGAGCAGTTCTTC
many	-	TRBJ2-7	TRBV28	CASSFSLGHTIDYEQYF	TGTGCCAGCAGTTTCAGCCTAGGACACACCATTGACTACGAGCAGTACTTC
many	-	TRBJ2-7	TRBV5-1	CASSLTDGSSYEQYF	TGCGCCAGCAGCCTGACGGACGGGAGCTCCTACGAGCAGTACTTC
-	-	TRBJ2-7	TRBV20-1	CSASPNPGLGSYEQYF	TGCAGTGCTAGTCCTAACCCGGGACTGGGAAGTTACGAGCAGTACTTC
many	-	TRBJ2-1	TRBV2	CATGTFAYNEQFF	TGTGCCACTGGGACTTTCGCTTACAATGAGCAGTTCTTC
few	-	TRBJ2-4	TRBV10-3	CAISESRLEAKNIQYF	TGTGCCATCAGTGAGTCGCGGTTAGAAGCCAAAAACATTCAGTACTTC
few	TRBD2	TRBJ2-5	TRBV20-1	CSADPSGSYGTQYF	TGCAGTGCTGATCCTAGCGGGAGCTATGGGACCCAGTACTTC
many	TRBD1	TRBJ2-1	TRBV29-1	CSVDRGLYNEQFF	TGCAGCGTGGACAGGGGTCTTTACAATGAGCAGTTCTTC
many	-	TRBJ1-3	TRBV7-2	CASSLLGPSGNTIYF	TGTGCCAGCAGCTTACTCGGCCCCTCTGGAAACACCATATATTTT
few	TRBD2	TRBJ2-1	TRBV3-1	CASSQEVPRRGDEQFF	TGTGCCAGCAGCCAAGAAGTTCCCCGGCGGGGGGATGAGCAGTTCTTC
many	TRBD1	TRBJ1-6	TRBV20-1	CSAKGGRQGDNSPLHF	TGCAGTGCAAAAGGGGGGAGGCAGGGGGATAATTCACCCCTCCACTTT
many	TRBD2	TRBJ2-1	TRBV10-1	CASSEGGGRAYNEQFF	TGCGCCAGCAGTGAGGGAGGCGGGAGGGCCTACAATGAGCAGTTCTTC
once	TRBD1	TRBJ1-2	TRBV29-1	CSVAYRGLNYGYTF	TGCAGCGTTGCCTACAGGGGTTTAAACTATGGCTACACCTTC
-	-	TRBJ2-3	TRBV20-1	CSARPRRGTDTQYF	TGCAGTGCTAGACCCAGGCGAGGGACAGATACGCAGTATTTT
many	-	TRBJ2-5	TRBV9	CASSVTGAVETQYF	TGTGCCAGCAGCGTTACGGGGGCTGTGGAGACCCAGTACTTC
many	-	TRBJ2-1	TRBV20-1	CSAPSTGPGIYNEQFF	TGCAGTGCTCCCTCGACCGGACCCGGGATCTACAATGAGCAGTTCTTC
-	TRBD1	TRBJ2-2	TRBV7-2	CASSLGTGRDTGELFF	TGTGCCAGCAGCCTCGGGACAGGGAGGGACACCGGGGAGCTGTTTTTT
-	TRBD2	TRBJ2-2	TRBV7-2	CASSSRSSGKPGELFF	TGTGCCAGCAGCTCCCGATCCAGCGGGAAGCCCGGGGAGCTGTTTTTT
-	-	TRBJ2-1	TRBV30	CAWSVVAGEQFF	TGTGCCTGGAGTGTGGTGGCGGGTGAGCAGTTCTTC
many	-	TRBJ2-2	TRBV7-2	CASSPLLTGELFF	TGTGCCAGCAGCCCGCTCCTCACCGGGGAGCTGTTTTTT
few	TRBD1	TRBJ2-5	TRBV18	CASSPVPGQAAAGTQYF	TGTGCCAGCTCACCTGTGCCGGGACAGGCGGCGGCGGGGACCCAGTACTTC
few	-	TRBJ1-2	TRBV4-3	CASSQEPRYGYTF	TGCGCCAGCAGCCAAGAGCCAAGATATGGCTACACCTTC
many	TRBD1	TRBJ2-3	TRBV12-3/TRBV12-4	CASSRRTGFTDTQYF	TGTGCCAGCAGCCGTCGGACAGGGTTCACAGATACGCAGTATTTT
-	-	TRBJ1-3	TRBV3-1	CASSQDRGNTIYF	TGTGCCAGCAGCCAAGACAGAGGAAACACCATATATTTT
few	TRBD2	TRBJ2-5	TRBV29-1	CSAWGGETQYF	TGCAGCGCCTGGGGGGGGGAGACCCAGTACTTC
-	-	TRBJ2-5	TRBV5-1	CASSFQSSQETQYF	TGCGCCAGCAGCTTCCAAAGTTCACAAGAGACCCAGTACTTC
many	-	TRBJ2-3	TRBV12-3/TRBV12-4	CASSFGSPDTQYF	TGTGCCAGCAGTTTCGGTTCTCCCGATACGCAGTATTTT
many	TRBD1	TRBJ2-3	TRBV28	CASRGAGTGGPSTQYF	TGTGCCAGCAGGGGGGCGGGGACAGGGGGACCGAGCACGCAGTATTTT
many	-	TRBJ1-1	TRBV20-1	CSARALRQAINIEAFF	TGCAGTGCTAGGGCCTTAAGACAGGCGATTAATATTGAAGCTTTCTTT
many	-	TRBJ1-5	TRBV15	CATSREGRAVNQPQHF	TGTGCCACCAGCAGAGAAGGAAGGGCGGTCAATCAGCCCCAGCATTTT
-	-	TRBJ2-1	TRBV11-1	CASRGSPNNEQFF	TGTGCCAGCAGAGGCAGCCCCAACAATGAGCAGTTCTTC
many	-	TRBJ1-2	TRBV12-3/TRBV12-4	CASSLVARGDYGYTF	TGTGCCAGCAGTTTAGTAGCCAGGGGAGACTATGGCTACACCTTC
many	-	TRBJ2-2	TRBV29-1	CSVGWQGKGTGELFF	TGCAGCGTTGGCTGGCAGGGGAAGGGCACCGGGGAGCTGTTTTTT
many	-	TRBJ2-1	TRBV4-3	CASSQETRVGYNEQFF	TGCGCCAGCAGCCAAGAAACGCGGGTCGGATACAATGAGCAGTTCTTC
many	-	TRBJ2-3	TRBV20-1	CSARLGTDTQYF	TGCAGTGCTAGACTGGGTACAGATACGCAGTATTTT
many	-	TRBJ1-1	TRBV29-1	CSVQNTEAFF	TGCAGCGTTCAGAACACTGAAGCTTTCTTT
-	TRBD1	TRBJ1-4	TRBV5-1	CASSLAQTGAREKLFF	TGCGCCAGCAGCTTGGCCCAGACAGGGGCGCGTGAAAAACTGTTTTTT
many	-	TRBJ2-1	TRBV12-3/TRBV12-4	CASSFWVSPINEQFF	TGTGCCAGCAGTTTTTGGGTTTCCCCAATCAATGAGCAGTTCTTC
-	-	TRBJ2-1	TRBV18	CASSPPRTVDYNEQFF	TGTGCCAGCTCACCACCGAGGACAGTCGATTACAATGAGCAGTTCTTC
-	-	TRBJ2-5	TRBV7-9	CASSPTRGGSETQYF	TGTGCCAGCAGCCCAACACGGGGCGGATCGGAGACCCAGTACTTC
few	-	TRBJ2-3	TRBV9	CASSVDTKGAGYF	TGTGCCAGCAGCGTAGACACAAAAGGGGCCGGGTATTTT
few	-	TRBJ1-4	TRBV4-2	CASSQDSNLVRDGEKLFF	TGTGCCAGCAGCCAAGATTCAAATTTGGTCAGGGATGGTGAAAAACTGTTTTTT
few	-	TRBJ2-2	TRBV5-1	CASSLVGEVAGELFF	TGCGCCAGCAGCTTGGTTGGGGAGGTTGCCGGGGAGCTGTTTTTT
-	TRBD1	TRBJ1-2	TRBV5-1	CASSLLGRGQDGYTF	TGCGCCAGCAGCTTGCTTGGCAGGGGGCAAGATGGCTACACCTTC
many	-	TRBJ2-7	TRBV28	CASSQERREQYF	TGTGCCAGCAGCCAGGAGAGGAGGGAGCAGTACTTC
few	-	TRBJ1-4	TRBV5-1	CASSLGHLNEKLFF	TGCGCCAGCAGCTTGGGGCACCTCAATGAAAAACTGTTTTTT
many	-	TRBJ1-1	TRBV29-1	CSVAGTEAFF	TGCAGCGTTGCGGGTACTGAAGCTTTCTTT
few	-	TRBJ2-3	TRBV25-1	CASTPFGGLGTDTQYF	TGTGCCAGCACCCCATTCGGCGGGCTTGGCACAGATACGCAGTATTTT
many	TRBD1	TRBJ2-3	TRBV20-1	CSPSTGAITDTQYF	TGCAGTCCCTCGACAGGGGCCATCACAGATACGCAGTATTTT
-	-	TRBJ2-3	TRBV3-1	CASSQPNHRTDTQYF	TGTGCCAGCAGCCAGCCCAACCACCGCACAGATACGCAGTATTTT
many	-	TRBJ2-7	TRBV25-1	CASGATTYEQYF	TGTGCCAGCGGGGCTACTACCTACGAGCAGTACTTC
many	TRBD1	TRBJ2-1	TRBV20-1	CSASRGQGVSSYNEQFF	TGCAGTGCTAGCCGGGGACAGGGGGTTAGCTCCTACAATGAGCAGTTCTTC
many	TRBD1	TRBJ2-1	TRBV5-1	CASSPRQDRGNEQFF	TGCGCCAGCAGCCCGAGACAGGACAGGGGCAATGAGCAGTTCTTC